These 30 T cell receptor beta chains share one sample of origin, sequenced in a study of neurological immune-mediated disorders. TCRdb reanalysed the 5' RACE reads using MiXCR and keeps one entry per CDR3 protein. Among about 66,000 distinct CDR3 sequences, roughly 4.4% were seen once, and the ten largest hold roughly 2%. Sequencing was done on a sample of PBMCs. These receptors originate from a woman in her seventies with multiple sclerosis.

Only a few counts were recorded for this clonotype. CDR3 nucleotides: TGCAGTGCTAGCCAGACTAGCGGTAATGAGCAGTTCTTC. Translating it yields CSASQTSGNEQFF. This sequence joins TRBV20-1 and TRBJ2-1; 9 bases map to TRBD2. V trimming: 3 bases; J trimming: 7 bases; junction bases outside the gene matches: 4. The CDR3 spans 13 residues. Germline CDR1 DFQATT, CDR2 SNEGSKA (reference sequence).

The chain couples TRBV7-8 to TRBJ2-4; D remains ambiguous. V dropped 6 bases and J dropped 0 bases, with 12 bases sitting between them. The CDR3 runs 15 residues. Germline CDR1 reads SGHVS; CDR2 reads FQNEAQ. The CDR3 reads CASRRSNVAKNIQYF. In DNA form, the CDR3 reads TGTGCCAGCAGGCGCAGTAACGTAGCCAAAAACATTCAGTACTTC.

Many counts were recorded for this clonotype. The chain uses TRBV5-1 and TRBJ1-5, with 10 bases lining up with TRBD1. This CDR3 is 15 amino acids long. V lost 0 bases, J lost 8 bases, and 5 bases stayed unmatched. Per the germline V gene, CDR1 is SGHRS and CDR2 is YFSETQ. The CDR3 DNA reads TGCGCCAGCAGCTTGGCAGGGGACAGGGGTGAGCCCCAGCATTTT. It yields the protein CASSLAGDRGEPQHF.

This clonotype was detected ten times or more. This sequence joins TRBV12-3 or TRBV12-4 and TRBJ1-6; TRBD1 matches at 7 bases. The CDR3 length is 15 residues. The V and J ends lost 5 bases and 8 bases, in that order; junction bases with no gene match: 9. CDR3 in DNA: TGTGCCAGCAGTCTGACAGGGTCTAGTCATTCACCCCTCCACTTT. It specifies CASSLTGSSHSPLHF.

This clonotype has at least ten counts. The gene calls are TRBV9 and TRBJ1-1, with D uncertain. Germline CDR1 and CDR2: SGDLS and YYNGEE. V was clipped by 0 bases and J by 6 bases, with 9 bases between them. The CDR3 is made up of 13 amino acids. The CDR3 loop reads CASSVVGVSEAFF. CDR3 bases: TGTGCCAGCAGCGTAGTGGGTGTCTCTGAAGCTTTCTTT.

This clonotype was detected ten times or more. The chain joins TRBV20-1 to TRBJ2-1; TRBD2 is a possible D gene (6 bases). V shed 7 bases and J shed 2 bases, with 18 bases lying between them. This CDR3 has 15 amino acids. Germline assignment: CDR1 DFQATT and CDR2 SNEGSKA (reference sequence). This chain's CDR3 is CSGYGGGMTYNEQFF. CDR3 sequence (DNA): TGCAGTGGGTACGGAGGAGGGATGACCTACAATGAGCAGTTCTTC.

This clonotype was detected many times. V and J are TRBV11-2 and TRBJ2-7; 9 bases agree with TRBD2. This CDR3 spans 15 amino acids. The junction had 12 bases not matched to a gene; V was cut back by 7 bases and J by 5 bases. The germline CDR1 and CDR2 sequences are SGHAT and FQNNGV. CDR3 residues: CASNLIGTSTHEQYF. The CDR3 DNA follows: TGTGCCAGCAACCTAATCGGGACTAGCACCCACGAGCAGTACTTC. Full variable domain (rest looked up from reference TRBV11-2 and TRBJ2-7): EAGVAQSPRYKIIEKRQSVAFWCNPISGHATLYWYQQILGQGPKLLIQFQNNGVVDDSQLPKDRFSAERLKGVDSTLKIQPAKLEDSAVYLCASNLIGTSTHEQYFGPGTRLTVT.

Worth noting for this clonotype: A single base separates this from a much larger clone, so it may be a read error. V usage is TRBV10-3 and J usage is TRBJ1-3; unclear D gene. The CDR3 has 14 amino acids. Germline V gene data show CDR1 as ENHRY and CDR2 as SYGVKD. CDR3 sequence: CVISQASSGNTIYF. Here the CDR3 DNA reads TGTGTCATCTCGCAGGCTAGCTCTGGAAACACCATATATTTT.

In its sample, this clonotype was seen many times. The chain combines TRBV20-1 with TRBJ1-2; D might be TRBD1 (5 bases). The ends were cut back, 5 bases at V and 4 bases at J, with 11 bases in the middle. CDR3 length: 12 amino acids. Germline-derived CDR1 and CDR2 are DFQATT and SNEGSKA (reference sequence). The DNA of the CDR3 is TGCAGTGCTCCTGACAGTCTCTATGGCTACACCTTC. Its translation: CSAPDSLYGYTF.

This clonotype was picked up many times. This chain joins TRBV20-1 and TRBJ1-4; D may be TRBD1 (6 bases). The CDR3 loop spans 15 amino acids. From germline, CDR1 is DFQATT and CDR2 SNEGSKA (reference sequence). V was cut by 4 bases and J by 4 bases, with 16 bases left in between. CDR3 in amino acids: CSATQTGINNEKLFF. The CDR3 bases are TGCAGTGCTACCCAGACAGGCATCAATAATGAAAAACTGTTTTTT.

This clonotype came up many times. V gene TRBV5-1 combines with J gene TRBJ2-2; D uncertain. V dropped 6 bases and J dropped 3 bases, with 12 bases sitting between them. This CDR3 is built from 14 residues. Germline loops: CDR1 SGHRS, CDR2 YFSETQ. The CDR3 here is CASTTQPDTGELFF. The CDR3 region has the DNA TGCGCCAGCACCACCCAACCGGACACCGGGGAGCTGTTTTTT.

This clonotype was seen many times. The genes are TRBV19 and TRBJ2-3; 9 bases fit TRBD2. This CDR3 region has 13 residues. Trimming removed 5 bases from V and 7 bases from J; junction bases left unmatched: 4. Germline V gene lookup returns CDR1 LNHDA and CDR2 SQIVND (reference sequence). CDR3 sequence reads: CASSAGGSNTQYF. CDR3 nucleotide sequence: TGTGCCAGTAGTGCGGGGGGGTCGAATACGCAGTATTTT.

This clonotype was seen at least ten times. The rearrangement uses TRBV5-1 and TRBJ2-1; the match to TRBD2 covers 7 bases. Germline CDR1 and CDR2: SGHRS and YFSETQ. V dropped 0 bases and J dropped 1; count of bases not matched to a gene: 1. The CDR3 contains 15 residues. Here the CDR3 DNA reads TGCGCCAGCAGCTTGGGGACTAGTTCCTACAATGAGCAGTTCTTC. Residues: CASSLGTSSYNEQFF.

This clonotype came up many times. This chain connects TRBV7-2 to TRBJ2-7, with 12 bases lining up with TRBD2. The V segment lost 2 bases and the J segment 12 bases; nucleotides outside the gene matches: 8. CDR3 length: 14 amino acids. Germline V CDR1 and CDR2: SGHTA, FQGNSA. As DNA, the CDR3 is TGTGCCAGCAGCTTAACCTCGACTAGCGGGAGAGGGTACTTC. Translating it yields CASSLTSTSGRGYF.

The V and J genes are TRBV6-2 or TRBV6-3 and TRBJ1-1; a weak D match, TRBD1 (5 bases). The germline CDR1 and CDR2 sequences are MNHEY and SVGEGT. CDR3 length: 15 residues. Trimming pared 2 bases from V and 5 bases from J, leaving 15 bases between. This CDR3 reads CASSYRDLGKTEAFF. DNA of the CDR3: TGTGCCAGCAGTTACAGGGACCTGGGTAAGACTGAAGCTTTCTTT.

This clonotype came up many times. V is TRBV3-1 and J is TRBJ2-2, with TRBD1 matching over 10 bases. J gave up 5 bases and V 2 bases, and 5 bases lay outside the gene matches. This CDR3 has 16 residues. Germline CDR1 LGHDT, CDR2 YNNKEL (reference sequence). The CDR3 loop reads CASSQRGQGRTGELFF. CDR3 nucleotide sequence: TGTGCCAGCAGCCAAAGGGGACAGGGGAGGACCGGGGAGCTGTTTTTT.

In its sample, this clonotype was seen many times. V is TRBV12-3 or TRBV12-4 and J is TRBJ1-6; D not resolved. V was cut by 2 bases and J by 7 bases, with 6 bases left in between. CDR3 length: 13 amino acids. CDR3: CASSLLRNSPLHF. CDR3 nucleotide sequence: TGTGCCAGCAGTTTATTGCGGAATTCACCCCTCCACTTT.

This clonotype was counted many times. For the CDR3, the DNA is TGCAGCGCTAGACAGGGGGCGAGCTATGGCTACACCTTC. The encoded protein is CSARQGASYGYTF. The chain couples TRBV29-1 to TRBJ1-2; 10 bases map to TRBD1. Germline V gene sequence: CDR1 SQVTM, CDR2 ANQGSEA. The CDR3 is 13 residues long. The J segment lost 4 bases and the V segment lost 7 bases, leaving 6 bases of the junction unmatched.

This clonotype has ten or more counts. The gene calls are TRBV5-1 and TRBJ2-1; weak D call: TRBD2 (5 bases). Germline CDR1 is SGHRS and CDR2 is YFSETQ. Trimming pared 0 bases from V and 0 bases from J, leaving 10 bases between. The CDR3 contains 16 residues. DNA of the CDR3: TGCGCCAGCAGCTTGGATGGAGCGGTCTCCTACAATGAGCAGTTCTTC. This translates into CASSLDGAVSYNEQFF. The full variable domain, with the rest looked up from reference TRBV5-1 and TRBJ2-1, is KAGVTQTPRYLIKTRGQQVTLSCSPISGHRSVSWYQQTPGQGLQFLFEYFSETQRNKGNFPGRFSGRQFSNSRSEMNVSTLELGDSALYLCASSLDGAVSYNEQFFGPGTRLTVL.

This clonotype came up many times. The gene calls are TRBV2 and TRBJ2-7; 10 positions agree with TRBD2. Germline V gene data show CDR1 as SNHLY and CDR2 as FYNNEI. V was pared by 6 bases and J by 2 bases, with 4 bases of the junction left unmatched. The CDR3 is made up of 14 amino acids. This CDR3 reads CASSWTSGTYEQYF. The CDR3 DNA sequence: TGTGCCAGCAGCTGGACTAGCGGCACCTACGAGCAGTACTTC.

Many counts were recorded for this clonotype. J is TRBJ2-2 and V is TRBV5-5; 7 bases align to TRBD1. The CDR3 is 16 residues long. The ends lost 5 bases at V and 4 bases at J; junction bases unmatched: 11. Looked up from germline, CDR1 is SGHKS and CDR2 is YYEKEE (reference sequence). The CDR3 is CASSYRDRFGTGELFF. DNA of the CDR3: TGTGCCAGCAGTTACCGGGACAGATTTGGCACCGGGGAGCTGTTTTTT.

This clonotype has a count of ten or more. This chain connects TRBV12-3 or TRBV12-4 to TRBJ2-1; a possible D gene is TRBD2 (8 bases). CDR3 length equals 20 residues. V gave up 5 bases and J gave up 0 bases, with 26 bases separating them. CDR3 region: CASSPLRGWVAGSSYNEQFF. CDR3 in DNA: TGTGCCAGCAGTCCCCTCAGGGGGTGGGTAGCGGGAAGCTCCTACAATGAGCAGTTCTTC.

This clonotype was observed at least ten times. The chain combines TRBV12-3 or TRBV12-4 with TRBJ1-3; 7 nucleotides agree with TRBD1. The V gene end was trimmed by 6 bases and the J gene end by 4 bases; junction bases not matched to a gene: 6. The CDR3 length is 14 residues. CDR3 nucleotide sequence: TGTGCCAGCAGCACAGGGGTGTCCGGAAACACCATATATTTT. This sequence encodes CASSTGVSGNTIYF.

This clonotype has ten or more counts. CDR3 protein: CASRGGLAGGEQYF. The DNA for the CDR3 is TGCGCCAGCAGGGGGGGACTAGCGGGAGGCGAGCAGTACTTC. The chain combines TRBV5-1 with TRBJ2-7; 15 bases match TRBD2. This CDR3 region has 14 residues. V was clipped by 5 bases and J by 6 bases; unmatched bases: 3. Germline loops: CDR1 SGHRS, CDR2 YFSETQ.

This clonotype was seen repeatedly, ten times or more. The chain joins TRBV5-1 to TRBJ2-1, with D unresolved. This CDR3 contains 17 residues. The V end lost 0 bases, the J end lost 0 bases, and 13 bases lay between the germline ends. The germline gives CDR1 SGHRS, CDR2 YFSETQ. CDR3 in DNA: TGCGCCAGCAGCTTGGCGATTACGTTTAGCTCCTACAATGAGCAGTTCTTC. As protein: CASSLAITFSSYNEQFF.

This clonotype was found many times. The gene calls are TRBV4-1 and TRBJ2-5; D remains unclear. The CDR3 totals 14 residues. Germline V lookup: CDR1 MGHRA, CDR2 YSYEKL. Trimming shortened V by 2 bases and J by 4 bases, and 11 bases separated the two germline ends. CDR3 bases: TGCGCCAGCAGCCAAATCTTCATCCTAGAGACCCAGTACTTC. Its translation: CASSQIFILETQYF.

The sample holds many counts of this clonotype. V gene TRBV7-2 combines with J gene TRBJ2-4; D is perhaps TRBD1 (6 bases). The germline CDR1 and CDR2 sequences are SGHTA and FQGNSA. This CDR3 is built from 19 residues. Between the trimmed V and J ends, which lost 5 bases and 0 bases, there was a span of 23 bases. For the CDR3, the DNA is TGTGCCAGCAGCCACCAATCCGGGACAAGGGTCTTAGCCAAAAACATTCAGTACTTC. This codes for CASSHQSGTRVLAKNIQYF.

This clonotype was counted many times. The genes are TRBV6-5 and TRBJ2-7, with D unresolved. V lost 2 bases and J lost 0, with 17 bases in between. Germline V CDR1 and CDR2: MNHEY, SVGAGI. This CDR3 has 17 amino acids. The CDR3 bases are TGTGCCAGCAGTTACGAAGTGTTGCCTACAAGCTCCTACGAGCAGTACTTC. Translated: CASSYEVLPTSSYEQYF.

The J gene is TRBJ1-1, the V gene TRBV20-1, with D tentatively TRBD1 (6 bases). This CDR3 is 13 amino acids long. CDR1 and CDR2 from the germline V gene are DFQATT and SNEGSKA (reference sequence). Deletions cut 7 bases from V and 7 bases from J, with 19 bases between. CDR3 DNA: TGCAGTGACCCCGGAAAGGGGGACAATGAAGCTTTCTTT. It codes for CSDPGKGDNEAFF.

This clonotype has ten or more counts. The V and J genes are TRBV20-1 and TRBJ2-7, with D perhaps assigned TRBD1 or TRBD2 (5 bases each). The V gene's germline CDR1 is DFQATT and CDR2 SNEGSKA (reference sequence). This CDR3 has 15 amino acids. The V and J ends lost 5 bases and 7 bases respectively, with 24 bases between them. The CDR3 DNA follows: TGCAGTGCTCCCAATACCGGGACCCTGAAAGGAGAGCAGTACTTC. As protein: CSAPNTGTLKGEQYF.